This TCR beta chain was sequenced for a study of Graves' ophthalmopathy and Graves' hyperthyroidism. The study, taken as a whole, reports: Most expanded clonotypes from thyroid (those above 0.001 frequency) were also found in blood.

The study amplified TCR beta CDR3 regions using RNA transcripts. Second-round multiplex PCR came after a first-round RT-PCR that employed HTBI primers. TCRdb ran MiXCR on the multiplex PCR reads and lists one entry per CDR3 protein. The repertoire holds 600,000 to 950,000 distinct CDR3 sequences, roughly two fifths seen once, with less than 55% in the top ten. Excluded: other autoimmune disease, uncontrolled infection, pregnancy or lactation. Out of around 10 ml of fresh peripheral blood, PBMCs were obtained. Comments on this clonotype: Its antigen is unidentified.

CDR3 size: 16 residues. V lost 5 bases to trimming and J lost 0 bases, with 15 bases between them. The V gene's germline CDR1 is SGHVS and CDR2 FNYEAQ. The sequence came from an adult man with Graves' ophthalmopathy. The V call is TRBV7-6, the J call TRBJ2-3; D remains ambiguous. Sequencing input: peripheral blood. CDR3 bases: TGTGCCAGCAGCCGACAAGTGGCTATAAGCACAGATACGCAGTATTTT. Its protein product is CASSRQVAISTDTQYF.